A single sample gave rise to the 21 T cell receptor beta chains below, sequenced in a study of CD8+CD57+ T cells in acquired aplastic anemia. Profiling of TCR beta VDJ combinations and CDR3 sequences used genomic DNA as template. TCRdb itself ran the reads through MiXCR, one entry per CDR3 protein. The repertoire has 150,000 to 200,000 distinct CDR3 sequences, less than 65% of them found once; the top ten carry under 60%. The sample was sorted CD4+, CD8+, or CD8+CD57+ T cells (not recorded which) from PBMCs. The receptor source for this set is a human donor with severe aplastic anemia or a healthy control (not recorded which).

The chain links TRBV25-1 to TRBJ2-2; 7 nucleotides align to TRBD1. The CDR3 sequence is 18 residues long. Per the germline V gene, CDR1 is MGHDK and CDR2 is SYGVNS. Germline trimming cut 4 bases from V and 0 bases from J; bases unmatched to any gene: 11. The CDR3 region has the DNA TGTGCCAGCAGTGTACGGGACAGAGCATCCGCGAACACCGGGGAGCTGTTTTTT. It is translated as CASSVRDRASANTGELFF.

In this sample, this clonotype turned up a few times. The rearrangement joins TRBV11-2 to TRBJ2-1; 7 bases are a match to TRBD2. V shed 6 bases, J shed 4 bases, and the junction held 9 bases outside the gene matches. The germline V gene encodes CDR1 SGHAT and CDR2 FQNNGV. The CDR3 length is 15 residues. The DNA of the CDR3 is TGTGCCAGCAGAGTCTGGGGGGGACGGTACAATGAGCAGTTCTTC. Its translation: CASRVWGGRYNEQFF.

The CDR3 loop reads CASSLARGASTDTQYF. The CDR3 DNA reads TGCGCCAGCAGCTTGGCGAGGGGGGCTAGCACAGATACGCAGTATTTT. This chain connects TRBV5-1 to TRBJ2-3; D may be TRBD1 or TRBD2 (6 bases each). Looked up from germline, CDR1 is SGHRS and CDR2 is YFSETQ. The CDR3 extends over 16 amino acids. Deletions cut 0 bases from V and 0 bases from J, with 11 bases between.

With regard to this clonotype: Its ends do not fully match the called genes, so a read error is possible. This chain joins TRBV7-7 and TRBJ2-5, with D possibly being TRBD1 (6 bases). The CDR3 has 15 residues. Germline V gene sequence: CDR1 SSHAT, CDR2 FNYEAQ (reference sequence). In DNA form, the CDR3 reads TGTGCTAGCAGCCAAGGACAGTTGAACCAAGAGACCCAGTACTTC. Translated: CASSQGQLNQETQYF.

The chain links TRBV6-1 to TRBJ1-1; TRBD1 is a possible D gene (6 bases). V gave up 1 base and J gave up 4 bases, with 13 bases separating them. From germline, CDR1 is MNHNS and CDR2 SASEGT. This CDR3 region has 15 residues. CDR3 nucleotides: TGTGCCAGCAGTGAAGTAGGGGGATCGAGCACTGAAGCTTTCTTT. Protein: CASSEVGGSSTEAFF.

The V gene is TRBV7-9, the J gene TRBJ1-1; TRBD1 might be the D (6 bases). The CDR3 is 15 amino acids. CDR1 is SEHNR and CDR2 is FQNEAQ in the germline V gene (reference sequence). V dropped 5 bases and J dropped 3 bases, with 16 bases sitting between them. CDR3 protein: CASSLSRGYYTEAFF. The CDR3 bases are TGTGCCAGCAGCCTTAGCAGGGGTTACTACACTGAAGCTTTCTTT.

V is TRBV7-9 and J is TRBJ2-7; 12 nucleotides match TRBD1. This CDR3 is 17 amino acids long. Trimming at V came to 7 bases and at J to 5 bases, leaving 15 bases not matched to a gene. The germline gives CDR1 SEHNR, CDR2 FQNEAQ (reference sequence). This CDR3 is CASKPYAAGTGGDEQYF. The CDR3 DNA is TGTGCCAGCAAACCTTATGCGGCCGGGACAGGGGGCGACGAGCAGTACTTC.

This clonotype appeared once. J is TRBJ1-1 and V is TRBV7-9; D unclear. CDR1 and CDR2 from the germline V gene are SEHNR and FQNEAQ (reference sequence). Trimming stripped 5 bases from V and 2 bases from J, with 9 bases between. This CDR3 is 13 amino acids long. CDR3 region: CASSPSENTEAFF. DNA of the CDR3: TGTGCCAGCAGCCCCTCAGAAAACACTGAAGCTTTCTTT.

Worth noting for this clonotype: Compared with germline, one end of the junction differs, possibly owing to a read error. The gene calls are TRBV7-9 and TRBJ2-5; D unresolved. Germline V lookup: CDR1 SEHNR, CDR2 FQNEAQ (reference sequence). The CDR3 has 13 amino acids. CDR3 in DNA: TGTGCCAGCAGTTTAGGGCTAGTGGAGACCCAGTACTTC. Residues: CASSLGLVETQYF.

This rearrangement joins TRBV7-9 to TRBJ1-3; TRBD1 might be the D (5 bases). The CDR3 runs 17 residues. V lost 5 bases and J lost 5, with 22 bases in between. CDR1 and CDR2 (germline): SEHNR, FQNEAQ (reference sequence). Written as DNA, the CDR3 is TGTGCCAGCAGCCATTTGGGGCAGGGAAACTTTCGAAACACCATATATTTT. It encodes CASSHLGQGNFRNTIYF.

J is TRBJ2-2 and V is TRBV7-6; no firm D call. The V end lost 1 base, the J end lost 0 bases, and 3 bases lay between the germline ends. CDR3 length equals 14 residues. Germline V gives CDR1 SGHVS, CDR2 FNYEAQ. CDR3: CASSLDTNTGELFF. CDR3 coding DNA: TGTGCCAGCAGCTTAGATACGAACACCGGGGAGCTGTTTTTT.

About this clonotype itself: This CDR3 fails to terminate in the conserved phenylalanine or tryptophan, so it likely reflects a read error. Because the CDR3's place on the DNA is in doubt, the DNA is left out and the CDR3 is given as listed by TCRdb. The chain has TRBV9 and TRBJ2-1; TRBD1 is taken as the D call from the table, unchecked against the DNA. The V gene's germline CDR1 is SGDLS and CDR2 YYNGEE. The CDR3 is made up of 11 amino acids, end residues included. The CDR3 loop is CASSASGARTS.

This clonotype appeared many times. This chain joins TRBV10-3 and TRBJ1-2; maybe TRBD1 (5 bases). Trimming removed 0 bases at V and 3 bases at J, with 17 bases between. CDR1 and CDR2 from the germline V gene are ENHRY and SYGVKD. The CDR3 spans 17 residues. This CDR3 is CAISESTGMGVDYGYTF. The DNA of the CDR3 is TGTGCCATCAGTGAGTCGACGGGTATGGGGGTGGACTATGGCTACACCTTC.

The chain combines TRBV29-1 with TRBJ2-7; D not certain. In germline, CDR1 is SQVTM, CDR2 ANQGSEA. CDR3 length: 16 residues. Trimming stripped 1 base from V and 3 bases from J, with 19 bases between. CDR3 region: CSVEGGSLGIGYEQYF. DNA of the CDR3: TGCAGCGTTGAAGGTGGCAGCTTAGGTATTGGCTACGAGCAGTACTTC.

The CDR3 DNA reads as TGCAGCGTTGATACGGGACAGGGTCGTGGACTACCTGAAGCTTTCTTT. It translates to CSVDTGQGRGLPEAFF. The J gene is TRBJ1-1, the V gene TRBV29-1; TRBD1 aligns across 9 bases. Unmatched junction bases numbered 14, after V lost 3 bases and J lost 6 bases. Germline CDR1 reads SQVTM; CDR2 reads ANQGSEA. The CDR3 sequence is 16 residues long.

The chain has TRBV7-9 and TRBJ1-2; 9 positions match TRBD1. V gave up 2 bases and J gave up 4 bases; unmatched junction bases: 5. Germline V gene lookup returns CDR1 SEHNR and CDR2 FQNEAQ (reference sequence). The CDR3 runs to 15 residues. The CDR3 region has the DNA TGTGCCAGCAGCTTACCCGGGACAGGGTTCTATGGCTACACCTTC. This codes for CASSLPGTGFYGYTF.

This chain joins TRBV7-8 and TRBJ1-3; D is unresolved. The ends were cut back, 5 bases at V and 6 bases at J, with 17 bases in the middle. This CDR3 is 15 amino acids long. Germline V gene data show CDR1 as SGHVS and CDR2 as FQNEAQ. CDR3 coding DNA: TGTGCCAGCAGCCAAGAGGCGGTGCGGGAAAACACCATATATTTT. It is translated as CASSQEAVRENTIYF.

This clonotype was counted only a few times. This sequence joins TRBV15 and TRBJ1-2; a possible D gene is TRBD1 (5 bases). Trimming took off 0 bases at V and 8 bases at J, with 16 bases between the two ends. The CDR3 spans 15 residues. Germline V gene data show CDR1 as LNHNV and CDR2 as YYDKDF (reference sequence). CDR3 sequence reads: CATSRDTRPQEGYTF. The CDR3 bases are TGTGCCACCAGCAGAGATACCCGGCCACAGGAAGGCTACACCTTC.

The rearrangement links TRBV2 to TRBJ2-5; D may correspond to TRBD1 or TRBD2 (5 bases each). V was shortened by 7 bases and J by 5 bases, with 14 bases between the two germline ends. The CDR3 runs 13 residues. The germline V gene encodes CDR1 SNHLY and CDR2 FYNNEI. DNA for the CDR3: TGTGCCAGCATCAAGAGGGGTGTCGAGACCCAGTACTTC. Encoded protein: CASIKRGVETQYF. The whole variable domain, remainder taken from reference TRBV2 and TRBJ2-5, is EPEVTQTPSHQVTQMGQEVILRCVPISNHLYFYWYRQILGQKVEFLVSFYNNEISEKSEIFDDQFSVERPDGSNFTLKIRSTKLEDSAMYFCASIKRGVETQYFGPGTRLLVL.

CDR3 residues: CASSLRQGRYNEQFF. The CDR3 bases are TGTGCCAGCAGCTTAAGGCAGGGAAGGTACAATGAGCAGTTCTTC. The J gene is TRBJ2-1, the V gene TRBV7-8, with TRBD1 as a possible D gene (5 bases). This CDR3 has 15 amino acids. The ends were cut back, 2 bases at V and 4 bases at J, with 12 bases in the middle. Germline lookup yields CDR1 SGHVS and CDR2 FQNEAQ.

This clonotype was counted between two and nine times. V gene TRBV7-8 combines with J gene TRBJ2-5; no definite D call. The CDR3 spans 11 residues. Germline CDR1 is SGHVS and CDR2 is FQNEAQ. V lost 7 bases and J lost 5, with 8 bases in between. The CDR3 coding sequence is TGTGCCAGCAAAATAGGGGAGACCCAGTACTTC. Protein: CASKIGETQYF.